This T cell receptor beta chain came from a study of T cells in Graves' hyperthyroidism and ophthalmopathy. Study-level findings and limits: A model built on 13 V-J features separated ophthalmopathy from stable hyperthyroidism. Blood shared most expanded thyroid clonotypes above 0.001.

The source of the PBMCs was roughly 10 ml of fresh peripheral blood. Amplified TCR beta CDR3 regions came from RNA transcripts. TCR CDR3 regions were first amplified by RT-PCR with HTBI primers. TCRdb independently ran MiXCR on the multiplex PCR reads; one entry per CDR3 protein. Seen here are some 180,000 distinct CDR3 sequences, roughly 17% observed once, and the top ten hold about 56%. This clonotype was counted many times. Its antigen is unidentified. The sequence derives from a woman in her 50s with Graves' hyperthyroidism. Sequenced material: blood.

The CDR3 DNA follows: TGTGCCAGCAGGGCTAGAGAGAGATATCAGCCCCAGCATTTT. Residues: CASRARERYQPQHF. V is TRBV2 and J is TRBJ1-5, with D hard to call. Deletions cut 6 bases from V and 5 bases from J, with 14 bases between. The CDR3 contains 14 residues. Germline assignment: CDR1 SNHLY and CDR2 FYNNEI.